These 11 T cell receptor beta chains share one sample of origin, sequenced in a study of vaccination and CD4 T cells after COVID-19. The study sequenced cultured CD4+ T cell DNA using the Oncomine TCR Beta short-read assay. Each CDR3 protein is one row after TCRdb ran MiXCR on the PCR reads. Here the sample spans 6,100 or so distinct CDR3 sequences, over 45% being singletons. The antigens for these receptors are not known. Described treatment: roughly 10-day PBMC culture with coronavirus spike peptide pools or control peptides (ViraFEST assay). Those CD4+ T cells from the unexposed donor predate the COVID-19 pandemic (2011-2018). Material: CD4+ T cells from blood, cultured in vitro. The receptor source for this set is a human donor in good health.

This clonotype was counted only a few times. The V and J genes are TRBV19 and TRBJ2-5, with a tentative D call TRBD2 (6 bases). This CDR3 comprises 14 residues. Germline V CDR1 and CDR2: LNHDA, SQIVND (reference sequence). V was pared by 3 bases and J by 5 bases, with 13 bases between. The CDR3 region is CASSMIGAGETQYF. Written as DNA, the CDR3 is TGTGCCAGTAGTATGATAGGGGCGGGGGAGACCCAGTACTTC.

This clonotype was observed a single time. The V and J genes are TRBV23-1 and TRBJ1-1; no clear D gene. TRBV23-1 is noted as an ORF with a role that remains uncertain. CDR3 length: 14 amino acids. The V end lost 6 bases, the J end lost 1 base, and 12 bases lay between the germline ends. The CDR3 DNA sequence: TGCGCCAGCAGCCCCCACAGTCCGAACACTGAAGCTTTCTTT. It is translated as CASSPHSPNTEAFF.

The DNA for the CDR3 is TGCAGCGTTGAAGGAGGGGCCCCCTGGGCCGACATTCAGTACTTC. This sequence encodes CSVEGGAPWADIQYF. The J gene is TRBJ2-4, the V gene TRBV29-1, with D perhaps matching TRBD1 or TRBD2 (5 bases each). Trimming cost V 1 base and J 8 bases, with 18 bases left between them. The germline V gene has CDR1 SQVTM and CDR2 ANQGSEA. The CDR3 runs to 15 residues.

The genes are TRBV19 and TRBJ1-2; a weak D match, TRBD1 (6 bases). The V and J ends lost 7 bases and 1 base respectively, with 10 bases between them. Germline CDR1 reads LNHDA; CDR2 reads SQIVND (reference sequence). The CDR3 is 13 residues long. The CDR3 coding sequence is TGTGCCAGTAACAGGGCTTTTAACTATGGCTACACCTTC. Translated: CASNRAFNYGYTF. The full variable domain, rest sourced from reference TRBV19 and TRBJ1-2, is DGGITQSPKYLFRKEGQNVTLSCEQNLNHDAMYWYRQDPGQGLRLIYYSQIVNDFQKGDIAEGYSVSREKKESFPLTVTSAQKNPTAFYLCASNRAFNYGYTFGSGTRLTVV.

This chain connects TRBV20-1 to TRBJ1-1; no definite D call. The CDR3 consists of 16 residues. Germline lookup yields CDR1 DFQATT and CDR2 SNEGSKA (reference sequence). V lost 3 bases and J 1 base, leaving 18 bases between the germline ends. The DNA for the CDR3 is TGCAGTGCTAGTAGAGGTCAGGACCCGTCGAACACTGAAGCTTTCTTT. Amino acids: CSASRGQDPSNTEAFF.

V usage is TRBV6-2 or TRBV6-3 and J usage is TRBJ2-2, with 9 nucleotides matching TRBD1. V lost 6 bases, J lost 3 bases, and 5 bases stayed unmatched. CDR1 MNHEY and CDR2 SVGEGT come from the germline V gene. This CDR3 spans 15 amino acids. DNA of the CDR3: TGTGCCAGCAGAAGACAGGGGGGCGACACCGGGGAGCTGTTTTTT. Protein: CASRRQGGDTGELFF.

The CDR3 loop is CSAAVGGGGTDTQYF. The CDR3 region has the DNA TGCAGTGCCGCAGTGGGAGGGGGAGGCACAGATACGCAGTATTTT. The chain combines TRBV20-1 with TRBJ2-3; possibly TRBD2 for D (7 bases). This CDR3 has 15 residues. Trimming removed 6 bases at V and 1 base at J, with 17 bases between. Germline V CDR1 and CDR2: DFQATT, SNEGSKA (reference sequence).

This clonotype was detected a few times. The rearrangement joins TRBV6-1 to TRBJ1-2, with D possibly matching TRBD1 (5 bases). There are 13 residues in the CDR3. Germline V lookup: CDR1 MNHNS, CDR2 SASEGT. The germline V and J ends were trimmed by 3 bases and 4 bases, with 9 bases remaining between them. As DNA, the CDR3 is TGTGCCAGCAGTGACAGGGAGCTCTATGGCTACACCTTC. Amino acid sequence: CASSDRELYGYTF.

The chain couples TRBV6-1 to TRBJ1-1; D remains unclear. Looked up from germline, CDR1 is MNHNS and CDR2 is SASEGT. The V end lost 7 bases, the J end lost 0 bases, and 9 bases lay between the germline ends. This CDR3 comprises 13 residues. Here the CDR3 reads CASKLHLNTEAFF. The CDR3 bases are TGTGCCAGCAAATTACATCTGAACACTGAAGCTTTCTTT.

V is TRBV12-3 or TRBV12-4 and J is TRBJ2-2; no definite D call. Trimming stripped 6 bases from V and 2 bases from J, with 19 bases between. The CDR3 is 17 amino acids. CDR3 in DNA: TGTGCCAGCAGCCGACTTACAGCACAGATAAACACCGGGGAGCTGTTTTTT. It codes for CASSRLTAQINTGELFF.

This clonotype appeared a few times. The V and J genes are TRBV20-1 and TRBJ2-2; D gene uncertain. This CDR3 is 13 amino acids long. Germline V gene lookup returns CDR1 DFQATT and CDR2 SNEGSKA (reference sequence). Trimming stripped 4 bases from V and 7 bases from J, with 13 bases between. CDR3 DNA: TGCAGTGCTAAGGTTTTCGGTCGCGGGGAGCTGTTTTTT. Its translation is CSAKVFGRGELFF.